The source of this T cell receptor beta chain is a study of OX40 agonist ivuxolimab in advanced cancers. Turning to the study itself: With ivuxolimab, an agonistic anti-OX40 (CD134) antibody, patients were treated.

Some clones are missing from TCRdb's copy, which holds only in-frame ones; the method was immunoSEQ multiplex PCR. Of 25,000 to 35,000 clones listed, 90% are singletons. This CDR3 region has 14 residues. Germline V gene data show CDR1 as MRHNA and CDR2 as SNTAGT. With 4 bases clipped from V and 4 bases from J, the junction kept 3 bases outside the gene matches. No patient had autoimmune disease or received systemic immunosuppression. This clone showed up just once. The chain uses TRBV6-4 and TRBJ2-7; 11 bases fit TRBD2. Material: CD4+ or CD8+ T cells sorted from blood, obtained in a trial of the OX40 agonist ivuxolimab. This clonotype was obtained from an adult with an advanced solid tumor such as melanoma, head and neck, liver or kidney cancer. CDR3 DNA: TGTGCCAGCAGTGTACTAGCGGGAGAGTACGAGCAGTACTTC. As protein: CASSVLAGEYEQYF.